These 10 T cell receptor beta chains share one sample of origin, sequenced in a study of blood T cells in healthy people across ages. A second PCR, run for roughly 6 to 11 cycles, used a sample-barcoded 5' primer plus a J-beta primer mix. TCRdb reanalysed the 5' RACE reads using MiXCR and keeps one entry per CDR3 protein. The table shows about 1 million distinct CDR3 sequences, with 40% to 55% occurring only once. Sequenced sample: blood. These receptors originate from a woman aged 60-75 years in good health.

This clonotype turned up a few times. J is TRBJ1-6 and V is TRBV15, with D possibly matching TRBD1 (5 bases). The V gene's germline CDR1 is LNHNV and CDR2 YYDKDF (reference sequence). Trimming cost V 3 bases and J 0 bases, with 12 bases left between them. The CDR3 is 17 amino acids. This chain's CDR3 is CATSRARDDSYNSPLHF. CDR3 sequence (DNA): TGTGCCACCAGCAGGGCGCGGGACGACTCCTATAATTCACCCCTCCACTTT.

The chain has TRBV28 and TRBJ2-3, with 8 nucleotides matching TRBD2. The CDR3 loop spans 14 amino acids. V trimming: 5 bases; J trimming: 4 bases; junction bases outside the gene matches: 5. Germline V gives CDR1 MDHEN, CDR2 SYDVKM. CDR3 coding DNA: TGTGCCAGCAGTGAGACTAGCGTATCAGATACGCAGTATTTT. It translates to CASSETSVSDTQYF. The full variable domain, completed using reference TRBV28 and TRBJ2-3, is DVKVTQSSRYLVKRTGEKVFLECVQDMDHENMFWYRQDPGLGLRLIYFSYDVKMKEKGDIPEGYSVSREKKERFSLILESASTNQTSMYLCASSETSVSDTQYFGPGTRLTVL.

The chain's CDR3 is CASSPPLREGPVYF. CDR3 sequence (DNA): TGTGCCAGCTCCCCCCCCTTACGGGAGGGCCCGGTGTATTTT. This chain uses TRBV18 with TRBJ2-3; TRBD2 matches at 8 bases. The V and J ends lost 6 bases and 14 bases, in that order; junction bases with no gene match: 16. CDR3 length: 14 residues. Looked up from germline, CDR1 is KGHSH and CDR2 is LQKENI.

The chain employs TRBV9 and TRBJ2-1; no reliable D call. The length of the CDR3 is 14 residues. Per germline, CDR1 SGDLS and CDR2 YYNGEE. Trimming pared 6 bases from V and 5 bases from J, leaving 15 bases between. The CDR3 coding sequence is TGTGCCAGCAACTTAAGATCCCAAAACAATGAGCAGTTCTTC. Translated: CASNLRSQNNEQFF.

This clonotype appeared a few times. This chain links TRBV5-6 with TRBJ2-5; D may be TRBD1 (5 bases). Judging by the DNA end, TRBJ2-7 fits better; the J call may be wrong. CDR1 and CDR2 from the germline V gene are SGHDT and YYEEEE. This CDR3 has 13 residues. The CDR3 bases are TGTGCCAGCAGCTTGGGGACACTCGGCGAGCAGTACTTC. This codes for CASSLGTLGEQYF.

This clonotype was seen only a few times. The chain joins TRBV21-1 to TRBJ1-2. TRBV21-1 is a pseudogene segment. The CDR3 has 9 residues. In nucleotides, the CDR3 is TGTGCCACCTTCTATGGCTACACCTTC. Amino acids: CATFYGYTF.

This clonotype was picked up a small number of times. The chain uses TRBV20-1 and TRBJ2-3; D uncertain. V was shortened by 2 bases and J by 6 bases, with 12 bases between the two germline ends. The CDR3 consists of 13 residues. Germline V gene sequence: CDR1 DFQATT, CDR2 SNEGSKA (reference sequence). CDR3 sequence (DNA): TGCAGTGCTAGACTTAGGCCACTCGATACGCAGTATTTT. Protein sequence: CSARLRPLDTQYF.

The DNA for the CDR3 is TGTGCCAGCAGCGTTAGGGTTCTTAGGGAGACGGAGACCCAGTACTTC. Translation gives CASSVRVLRETETQYF. The chain has TRBV7-9 and TRBJ2-5; the D gene is possibly TRBD2 (5 bases). Germline CDR1 SEHNR, CDR2 FQNEAQ (reference sequence). Trimming cost V 5 bases and J 5 bases, with 21 bases left between them. This CDR3 comprises 16 residues. The full variable domain, its missing parts supplied by reference TRBV7-9 and TRBJ2-5, is DTGVSQNPRHKITKRGQNVTFRCDPISEHNRLYWYRQTLGQGPEFLTYFQNEAQLEKSRLLSDRFSAERPKGSFSTLEIQRTEQGDSAMYLCASSVRVLRETETQYFGPGTRLLVL.

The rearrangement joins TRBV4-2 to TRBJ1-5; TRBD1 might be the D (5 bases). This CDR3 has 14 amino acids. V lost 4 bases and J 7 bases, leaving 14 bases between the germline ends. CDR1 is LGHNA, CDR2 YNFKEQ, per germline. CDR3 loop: CASSRPGAGQPQHF. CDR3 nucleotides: TGTGCCAGCAGCCGCCCCGGGGCAGGGCAGCCCCAGCATTTT.

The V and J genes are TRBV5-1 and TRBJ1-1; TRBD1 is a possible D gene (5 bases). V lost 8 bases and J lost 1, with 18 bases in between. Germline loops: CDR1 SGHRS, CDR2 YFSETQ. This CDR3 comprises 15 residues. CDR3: CASRRGDLGNTEAFF. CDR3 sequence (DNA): TGCGCCAGTAGGCGTGGGGACCTCGGGAACACTGAAGCTTTCTTT.